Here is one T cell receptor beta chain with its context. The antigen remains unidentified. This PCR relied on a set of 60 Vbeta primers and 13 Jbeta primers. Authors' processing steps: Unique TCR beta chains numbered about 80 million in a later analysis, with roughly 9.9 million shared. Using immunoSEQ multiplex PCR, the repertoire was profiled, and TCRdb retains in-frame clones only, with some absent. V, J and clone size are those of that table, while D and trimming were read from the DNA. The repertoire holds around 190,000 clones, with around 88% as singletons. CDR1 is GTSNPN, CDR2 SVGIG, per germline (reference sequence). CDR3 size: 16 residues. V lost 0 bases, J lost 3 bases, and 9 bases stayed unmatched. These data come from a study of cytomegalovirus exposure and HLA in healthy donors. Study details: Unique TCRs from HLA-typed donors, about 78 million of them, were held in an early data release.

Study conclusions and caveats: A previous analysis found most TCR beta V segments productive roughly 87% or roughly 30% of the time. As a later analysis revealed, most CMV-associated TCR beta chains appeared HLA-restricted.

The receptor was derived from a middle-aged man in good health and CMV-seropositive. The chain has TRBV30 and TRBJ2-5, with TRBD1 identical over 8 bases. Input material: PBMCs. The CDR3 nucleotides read TGTGCCTGGAGTGTAAGAGGACAGGGAGGAAAAGAGACCCAGTACTTC. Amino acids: CAWSVRGQGGKETQYF.